These 14 T cell receptor beta chains came from one sample sequenced in a study of spatial heterogeneity in lung cancer. As for time point: sample taken at primary tumor resection. TCRdb re-analysed the 5' RACE reads in MiXCR, keeping a single row per CDR3 protein. In the table there are 40,000 to 45,000 distinct CDR3 sequences, 6.8% of which are singletons. This sample comprised PBMCs, obtained at surgery. All receptors derive from a female donor with early-stage non-small cell lung cancer.

This clonotype appeared many times. CDR3 loop: CSARASLASTGELFF. CDR3 DNA: TGCAGTGCTAGAGCCTCACTAGCGAGCACCGGGGAGCTGTTTTTT. The J gene is TRBJ2-2, the V gene TRBV20-1; 7 bases map to TRBD2. CDR1 DFQATT and CDR2 SNEGSKA come from the germline V gene (reference sequence). V gave up 1 base and J gave up 4 bases; unmatched junction bases: 6. CDR3 length: 15 amino acids.

This clonotype came up a few times. The genes are TRBV10-3 and TRBJ2-6, with unresolved D. CDR3 size: 13 residues. V was cut by 6 bases and J by 0 bases, with 3 bases left in between. Germline lookup yields CDR1 ENHRY and CDR2 SYGVKD. For the CDR3, the DNA is TGTGCCATCAGCCCCTCTGGGGCCAACGTCCTGACTTTC. Residues: CAISPSGANVLTF.

This clonotype was recorded at least ten times. V usage is TRBV3-1 and J usage is TRBJ2-7; a weak D match, TRBD1 (6 bases). Looked up from germline, CDR1 is LGHDT and CDR2 is YNNKEL (reference sequence). Deletions cut 5 bases from V and 0 bases from J, with 11 bases between. The CDR3 totals 14 residues. In DNA form, the CDR3 reads TGTGCCAGCAGCGCCCGGGACATCTCCTACGAGCAGTACTTC. Its protein product is CASSARDISYEQYF.

This clonotype was found many times. V and J are TRBV7-9 and TRBJ2-5; D may match TRBD1 or TRBD2 (5 bases each). Trimming took off 0 bases at V and 5 bases at J, with 7 bases between the two ends. CDR1 SEHNR and CDR2 FQNEAQ come from the germline V gene (reference sequence). This CDR3 contains 13 residues. DNA for the CDR3: TGTGCCAGCAGCTTAGCGGGGGATGAGACCCAGTACTTC. It is translated as CASSLAGDETQYF.

The rearrangement uses TRBV7-9 and TRBJ2-3; D not certain. The CDR3 has 13 amino acids. Germline CDR1 reads SEHNR; CDR2 reads FQNEAQ (reference sequence). V was pared by 0 bases and J by 5 bases, with 6 bases between. CDR3 sequence (DNA): TGTGCCAGCAGCTTAGCAGGGCGAGATACGCAGTATTTT. Its protein is CASSLAGRDTQYF. The full variable domain, its missing parts supplied by reference TRBV7-9 and TRBJ2-3, is DTGVSQNPRHKITKRGQNVTFRCDPISEHNRLYWYRQTLGQGPEFLTYFQNEAQLEKSRLLSDRFSAERPKGSFSTLEIQRTEQGDSAMYLCASSLAGRDTQYFGPGTRLTVL.

The CDR3: CASSLLGTGSIYF. CDR3 sequence (DNA): TGTGCCAGCAGTCTTCTAGGGACAGGGTCCATATATTTT. The chain employs TRBV12-3 or TRBV12-4 and TRBJ1-3; 9 bases are shared with TRBD1. V shed 5 bases, J shed 11 bases, and the junction held 7 bases outside the gene matches. The CDR3 is 13 residues long.

This clonotype was seen repeatedly, ten times or more. The J gene is TRBJ2-7, the V gene TRBV27; D remains ambiguous. V lost 7 bases, J lost 3 bases, and 10 bases lay in between. Germline V gene sequence: CDR1 MNHEY, CDR2 SMNVEV (reference sequence). The CDR3 extends over 12 amino acids. In DNA, the CDR3 is TGTGCCAGCATCGGAGAAAACTACGAGCAGTACTTC. Its protein product is CASIGENYEQYF.

The chain has TRBV4-3 and TRBJ2-5; 11 bases map to TRBD2. CDR1 and CDR2 from the germline V gene are LGHNA and YSLEER. There are 16 residues in the CDR3. With 4 bases clipped from V and 5 bases from J, the junction kept 9 bases outside the gene matches. DNA for the CDR3: TGCGCCAGCAGCCCCCGCGTAGCGGGGGGGCGCGAGACCCAGTACTTC. It yields the protein CASSPRVAGGRETQYF.

This clonotype was counted a few times. The CDR3 loop is CASTHTGELFF. The DNA of the CDR3 is TGTGCCAGCACCCATACCGGGGAGCTGTTTTTT. The V and J genes are TRBV12-3 or TRBV12-4 and TRBJ2-2; D gene uncertain. Trimming took 7 bases from V and 5 from J, leaving 5 bases between them. The CDR3 length is 11 residues.

This clonotype was detected ten times or more. This rearrangement joins TRBV4-1 to TRBJ1-5; D possibly corresponds to TRBD1 (6 bases). Germline V lookup: CDR1 MGHRA, CDR2 YSYEKL. There are 16 residues in the CDR3. Trimming stripped 1 base from V and 0 bases from J, with 10 bases between. CDR3: CASSQGDNDSNQPQHF. The CDR3, as DNA: TGCGCCAGCAGCCAAGGGGACAACGATAGCAATCAGCCCCAGCATTTT.

Ten or more counts support this clonotype. The chain couples TRBV6-1 to TRBJ2-5, with 7 nucleotides matching TRBD1. V was clipped by 3 bases and J by 3 bases; unmatched bases: 4. This CDR3 comprises 14 residues. Germline assignment: CDR1 MNHNS and CDR2 SASEGT. The CDR3 DNA reads as TGTGCCAGCAGTGAGGGACAGTTTAAAGAGACCCAGTACTTC. It codes for CASSEGQFKETQYF.

This clonotype appeared many times. The V call is TRBV6-1, the J call TRBJ1-1; 7 nucleotides agree with TRBD1. The germline gives CDR1 MNHNS, CDR2 SASEGT. The junction had 5 bases not matched to a gene; V was cut back by 6 bases and J by 1 base. The CDR3 is made up of 14 amino acids. The DNA for the CDR3 is TGTGCCAGCAGAAGGGACAGCCGGAACACTGAAGCTTTCTTT. It is translated as CASRRDSRNTEAFF.

This clonotype was counted many times. This rearrangement joins TRBV29-1 to TRBJ1-1; perhaps TRBD1 as D (5 bases). V was trimmed by 6 bases and J by 4 bases, leaving 15 bases between them. This CDR3 is built from 13 residues. CDR1 is SQVTM, CDR2 ANQGSEA, per germline. The CDR3 coding sequence is TGCAGCGTACCTAATTCAGGGTCCACTGAAGCTTTCTTT. Amino acids: CSVPNSGSTEAFF.

This clonotype occurred a few times. The rearrangement uses TRBV12-3 or TRBV12-4 and TRBJ2-1; the D is unclear. CDR3 size: 14 residues. The V and J ends lost 6 bases and 6 bases respectively, with 15 bases between them. The CDR3 DNA reads TGTGCCAGCAGACCACCCGACACCATCAATGAGCAGTTCTTC. Translated: CASRPPDTINEQFF.